Below are 20 T cell receptor beta chains sequenced from a single sample in a study of cytomegalovirus exposure and HLA in healthy donors. PCR primers comprised 60 Vbeta and 13 Jbeta primers. Sequenced by immunoSEQ multiplex PCR; TCRdb stores in-frame clones only, minus some. The sample contains some 170,000 clones, just over 75% of which appear only once. What was sequenced was PBMCs. These receptors all come from an older woman in good health and CMV-seropositive.

This chain uses TRBV4-3 with TRBJ2-7, with 9 bases that match TRBD1. V shed 0 bases, J shed 3 bases, and the junction held 9 bases outside the gene matches. This CDR3 region has 17 residues. CDR1 LGHNA and CDR2 YSLEER come from the germline V gene. Here the CDR3 reads CASSQDARGTGNYEQYF. CDR3 nucleotide sequence: TGCGCCAGCAGCCAAGACGCGCGGGGGACAGGGAACTACGAGCAGTACTTC.

The V gene is TRBV27, the J gene TRBJ2-2; 13 nucleotides line up with TRBD2. CDR1 and CDR2 (germline): MNHEY, SMNVEV (reference sequence). V lost 6 bases, J lost 7 bases, and 5 bases stayed unmatched. The CDR3 sequence is 15 residues long. The CDR3 protein is CASRLAGGVVGELFF. As DNA, the CDR3 is TGTGCCAGCAGACTAGCGGGAGGGGTGGTCGGGGAGCTGTTTTTT.

The chain joins TRBV19 to TRBJ1-1; a weak D match, TRBD1 (5 bases). Per the germline V gene, CDR1 is LNHDA and CDR2 is SQIVND (reference sequence). The CDR3 contains 15 residues. V lost 7 bases and J 1 base, leaving 16 bases between the germline ends. CDR3 coding DNA: TGTGCCAGTACCGTTTCGGGGGGTGGGAACACTGAAGCTTTCTTT. Translating gives CASTVSGGGNTEAFF.

The chain carries TRBV28 and TRBJ2-5; D remains ambiguous. The CDR3 length is 12 residues. Germline values: CDR1 MDHEN, CDR2 SYDVKM. Trimming stripped 10 bases from V and 9 bases from J, with 18 bases between. The CDR3 sequence: CATSSPMPAQYF. CDR3 nucleotides: TGTGCCACCTCCTCCCCTATGCCGGCCCAGTACTTC.

The chain recombines TRBV7-8 with TRBJ2-7; TRBD1 aligns across 8 bases. CDR3 size: 14 residues. Germline V gene lookup returns CDR1 SGHVS and CDR2 FQNEAQ. V was pared by 5 bases and J by 4 bases, with 7 bases of the junction left unmatched. The DNA of the CDR3 is TGTGCCAGCAGCACGGACAGGGTAGGGTACGAGCAGTACTTC. This codes for CASSTDRVGYEQYF.

The chain combines TRBV7-3 with TRBJ2-1, with D possibly matching TRBD2 (6 bases). CDR3 length equals 14 residues. V was trimmed by 2 bases and J by 5 bases, leaving 10 bases between them. CDR1 and CDR2 (germline): SGHTA, FQGTGA. CDR3 sequence reads: CASSLDGGNNEQFF. In DNA, the CDR3 is TGTGCCAGCAGCTTAGACGGGGGTAACAATGAGCAGTTCTTC.

The genes are TRBV15 and TRBJ1-1; maybe TRBD1 (5 bases). The CDR3 contains 15 residues. The ends were cut back, 3 bases at V and 9 bases at J, with 20 bases in the middle. Germline-derived CDR1 and CDR2 are LNHNV and YYDKDF (reference sequence). CDR3 residues: CATSRDRRRGPQAFF. Written as DNA, the CDR3 is TGTGCCACCAGCAGGGATAGGAGGAGGGGACCACAAGCTTTCTTT.

In its sample, this clone was seen a few times. This chain connects TRBV9 to TRBJ2-7, with 12 bases that match TRBD1. This CDR3 comprises 17 residues. Germline assignment: CDR1 SGDLS and CDR2 YYNGEE. V shed 4 bases and J 0 bases; nucleotides not matched to a gene: 8. CDR3 region: CASSLRDRGPSSYEQYF. In DNA, the CDR3 is TGTGCCAGCAGCCTCCGGGACAGGGGGCCCAGCTCCTACGAGCAGTACTTC.

This clone was detected a few times. V is TRBV2 and J is TRBJ2-3; perhaps TRBD2 as D (6 bases). Germline CDR1 SNHLY, CDR2 FYNNEI. The CDR3 has 15 amino acids. Trimming took 8 bases from V and 5 from J, leaving 20 bases between them. The CDR3 protein is CASGAIGGFKDTQYF. The DNA of the CDR3 is TGTGCCAGCGGCGCTATAGGAGGGTTCAAAGATACGCAGTATTTT. The whole variable domain, remainder taken from reference TRBV2 and TRBJ2-3, is EPEVTQTPSHQVTQMGQEVILRCVPISNHLYFYWYRQILGQKVEFLVSFYNNEISEKSEIFDDQFSVERPDGSNFTLKIRSTKLEDSAMYFCASGAIGGFKDTQYFGPGTRLTVL.

The genes are TRBV4-2 and TRBJ1-1; 7 bases line up with TRBD1. The germline gives CDR1 LGHNA, CDR2 YNFKEQ. The CDR3 runs to 15 residues. The junction had 3 bases not matched to a gene; V was cut back by 1 base and J by 1 base. The CDR3 reads CASSQAGQTNTEAFF. Written as DNA, the CDR3 is TGTGCCAGCAGCCAAGCGGGACAGACGAACACTGAAGCTTTCTTT.

Only a few counts were recorded for this clone. J is TRBJ2-1 and V is TRBV28, with no clear D. The CDR3 is made up of 17 amino acids. Between the trimmed V and J ends, which lost 6 bases and 6 bases, there was a span of 24 bases. Germline CDR1 reads MDHEN; CDR2 reads SYDVKM. CDR3 in DNA: TGTGCCAGCAGGGATACAGACCTGGGTTTACCCAGCAATGAGCAGTTCTTC. It codes for CASRDTDLGLPSNEQFF.

The chain combines TRBV7-2 with TRBJ1-5; D is unclear. The CDR3 extends over 15 amino acids. Germline V gene sequence: CDR1 SGHTA, CDR2 FQGNSA. V was trimmed by 1 base and J by 7 bases, leaving 14 bases between them. CDR3 in DNA: TGTGCCAGCAGCTTAGGATCGGGGAAGTTCCAGCCCCAGCATTTT. Its protein product is CASSLGSGKFQPQHF. Filled out from reference TRBV7-2 and TRBJ1-5, the complete variable domain reads GAGVSQSPSNKVTEKGKDVELRCDPISGHTALYWYRQSLGQGLEFLIYFQGNSAPDKSGLPSDRFSAERTGGSVSTLTIQRTQQEDSAVYLCASSLGSGKFQPQHFGDGTRLSIL.

The chain joins TRBV18 to TRBJ1-5, with no clear D. There are 16 residues in the CDR3. CDR1 is KGHSH, CDR2 LQKENI, per germline. V gave up 0 bases and J gave up 0 bases, with 9 bases separating them. In nucleotides, the CDR3 is TGTGCCAGCTCACCACCGGGCCAGAATAGCAATCAGCCCCAGCATTTT. Translated: CASSPPGQNSNQPQHF.

This clone was found a few times. V gene TRBV5-1 combines with J gene TRBJ2-1; TRBD2 agrees at 8 bases. CDR3 length: 17 amino acids. Germline lookup yields CDR1 SGHRS and CDR2 YFSETQ. Trimming cost V 0 bases and J 1 base; bases outside gene matches: 6. The CDR3 is CASSLGPSGLSYNEQFF. Written as DNA, the CDR3 is TGCGCCAGCAGCTTGGGTCCTAGCGGGTTGTCCTACAATGAGCAGTTCTTC.

The chain uses TRBV19 and TRBJ2-2, with D unresolved. This CDR3 has 12 residues. V lost 5 bases and J lost 3, with 4 bases in between. CDR1 is LNHDA and CDR2 is SQIVND in the germline V gene (reference sequence). In nucleotides, the CDR3 is TGTGCCAGTAGTCTACACACCGGGGAGCTGTTTTTT. This translates into CASSLHTGELFF. The whole variable domain, filled in from reference TRBV19 and TRBJ2-2, reads DGGITQSPKYLFRKEGQNVTLSCEQNLNHDAMYWYRQDPGQGLRLIYYSQIVNDFQKGDIAEGYSVSREKKESFPLTVTSAQKNPTAFYLCASSLHTGELFFGEGSRLTVL.

This clone was seen a handful of times. The chain carries TRBV6-1 and TRBJ2-1, with TRBD2 matching 12 bases. The length of the CDR3 is 15 residues. Looked up from germline, CDR1 is MNHNS and CDR2 is SASEGT. The V gene end was trimmed by 6 bases and the J gene end by 2 bases; junction bases not matched to a gene: 2. The CDR3 bases are TGTGCCAGCAGGCTAGCGGGAGGGGCCTACAATGAGCAGTTCTTC. Translated: CASRLAGGAYNEQFF.

The chain couples TRBV5-1 to TRBJ1-5, with TRBD1 matching 11 bases. Germline V gives CDR1 SGHRS, CDR2 YFSETQ. With 4 bases clipped from V and 5 bases from J, the junction kept 14 bases outside the gene matches. The CDR3 extends over 18 amino acids. CDR3 sequence: CASSAGTGGSPIDQPQHF. The CDR3, as DNA: TGCGCCAGCAGCGCCGGGACAGGGGGATCGCCCATCGATCAGCCCCAGCATTTT.

The chain is built from TRBV28 and TRBJ1-2; D might be TRBD1 (5 bases). The V gene lost 2 bases and the J gene lost 3 bases, with 13 bases spanning the gap. The CDR3 has 15 residues. Germline V gene sequence: CDR1 MDHEN, CDR2 SYDVKM. The CDR3 here is CASSLAGKNYYGYTF. The CDR3 DNA reads as TGTGCCAGCAGTTTAGCAGGGAAGAATTACTATGGCTACACCTTC.

The chain uses TRBV4-3 and TRBJ2-1, with D unclear. V was cut by 1 base and J by 6 bases, with 7 bases left in between. The CDR3 loop spans 13 amino acids. Per the germline V gene, CDR1 is LGHNA and CDR2 is YSLEER. CDR3 coding DNA: TGCGCCAGCAGCCAAGCCCCCTCCAATGAGCAGTTCTTC. Translation gives CASSQAPSNEQFF.

This clone was seen a few times. The chain has TRBV21-1 and TRBJ2-3; TRBD2, the table's D call, lacks a check against the DNA. TRBV21-1 is classified as a pseudogene. The CDR3 consists of 14 residues. CDR3 in DNA: TGTGCCAGCAGCAAGCGGGAGAGCGCAGATACGCAGTATTTT. It is translated as CASSKRESADTQYF.